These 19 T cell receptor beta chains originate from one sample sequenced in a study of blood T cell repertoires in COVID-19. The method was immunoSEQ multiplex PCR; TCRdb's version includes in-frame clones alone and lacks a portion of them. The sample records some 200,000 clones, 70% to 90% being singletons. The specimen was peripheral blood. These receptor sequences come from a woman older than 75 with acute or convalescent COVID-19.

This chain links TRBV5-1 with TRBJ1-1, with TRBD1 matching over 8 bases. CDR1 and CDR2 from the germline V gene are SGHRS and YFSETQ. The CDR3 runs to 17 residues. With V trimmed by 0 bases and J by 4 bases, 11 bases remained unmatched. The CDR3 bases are TGCGCCAGCAGCTTGGTGGGCGGACAGGGAATAGGCACTGAAGCTTTCTTT. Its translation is CASSLVGGQGIGTEAFF. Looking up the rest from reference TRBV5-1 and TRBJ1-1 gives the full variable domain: KAGVTQTPRYLIKTRGQQVTLSCSPISGHRSVSWYQQTPGQGLQFLFEYFSETQRNKGNFPGRFSGRQFSNSRSEMNVSTLELGDSALYLCASSLVGGQGIGTEAFFGQGTRLTVV.

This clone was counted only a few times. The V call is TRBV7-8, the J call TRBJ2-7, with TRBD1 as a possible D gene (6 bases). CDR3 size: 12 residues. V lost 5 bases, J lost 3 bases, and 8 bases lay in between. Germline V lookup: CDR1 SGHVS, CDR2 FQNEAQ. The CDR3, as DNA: TGTGCCAGCAGCCTACAGGGCTACGAGCAGTACTTC. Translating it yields CASSLQGYEQYF.

The CDR3 here is CASRGGALAFF. The CDR3 nucleotides read TGTGCCAGTAGAGGGGGGGCGCTTGCTTTCTTT. The chain recombines TRBV28 with TRBJ1-1; D may be TRBD1 (6 bases). V was pared by 9 bases and J by 11 bases, with 16 bases between. Germline V lookup: CDR1 MDHEN, CDR2 SYDVKM. CDR3 length equals 11 residues.

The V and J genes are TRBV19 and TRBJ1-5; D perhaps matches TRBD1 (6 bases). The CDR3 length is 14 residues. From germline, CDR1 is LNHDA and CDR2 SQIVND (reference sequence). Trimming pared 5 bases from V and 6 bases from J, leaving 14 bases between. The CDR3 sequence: CASSLLQGSQPQHF. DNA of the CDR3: TGTGCCAGTAGTTTGCTACAGGGATCTCAGCCCCAGCATTTT.

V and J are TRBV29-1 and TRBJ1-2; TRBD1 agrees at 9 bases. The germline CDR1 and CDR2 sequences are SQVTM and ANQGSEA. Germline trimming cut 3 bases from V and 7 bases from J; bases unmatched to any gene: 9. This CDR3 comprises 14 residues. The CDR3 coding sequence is TGCAGCGTTGACCCCGGGGGACAGGGTAGTGGCTACACCTTC. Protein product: CSVDPGGQGSGYTF.

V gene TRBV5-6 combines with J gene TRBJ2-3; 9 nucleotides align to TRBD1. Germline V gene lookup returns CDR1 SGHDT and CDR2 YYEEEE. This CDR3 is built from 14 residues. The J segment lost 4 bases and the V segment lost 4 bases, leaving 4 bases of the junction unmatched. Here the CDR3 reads CASSLQGAADTQYF. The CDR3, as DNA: TGTGCCAGCAGCCTACAGGGGGCGGCAGATACGCAGTATTTT.

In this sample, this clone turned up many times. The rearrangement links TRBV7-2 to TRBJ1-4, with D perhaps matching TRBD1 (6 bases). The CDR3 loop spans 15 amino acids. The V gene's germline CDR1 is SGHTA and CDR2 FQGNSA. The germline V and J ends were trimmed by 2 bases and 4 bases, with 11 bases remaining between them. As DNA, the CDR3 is TGTGCCAGCAGCTTATCCACAGGGTTTAATGAAAAACTGTTTTTT. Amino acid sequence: CASSLSTGFNEKLFF.

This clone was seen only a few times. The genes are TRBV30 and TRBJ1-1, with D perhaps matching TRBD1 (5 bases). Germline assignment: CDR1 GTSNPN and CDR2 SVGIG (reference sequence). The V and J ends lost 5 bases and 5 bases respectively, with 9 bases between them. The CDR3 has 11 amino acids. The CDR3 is CAWRRGTEAFF. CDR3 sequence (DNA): TGTGCCTGGCGCCGGGGGACTGAAGCTTTCTTT. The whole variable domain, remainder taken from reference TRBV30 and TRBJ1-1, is SQTIHQWPATLVQPVGSPLSLECTVEGTSNPNLYWYRQAAGRGLQLLFYSVGIGQISSEVPQNLSASRPQDRQFILSSKKLLLSDSGFYLCAWRRGTEAFFGQGTRLTVV.

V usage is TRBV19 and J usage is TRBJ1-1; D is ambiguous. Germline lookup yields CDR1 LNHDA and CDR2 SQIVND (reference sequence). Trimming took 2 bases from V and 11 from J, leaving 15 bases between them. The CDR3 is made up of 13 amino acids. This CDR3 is CASSIRSAQWAFF. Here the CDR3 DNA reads TGTGCCAGTAGTATACGCAGCGCCCAGTGGGCTTTCTTT.

This CDR3 is CASSPPTGSGEQYF. CDR3 nucleotide sequence: TGTGCCAGCTCACCCCCCACGGGGTCTGGCGAGCAGTACTTC. The rearrangement links TRBV18 to TRBJ2-7; D possibly corresponds to TRBD2 (5 bases). With 3 bases removed from V and 6 bases from J, the gap between germline ends came to 15 bases. CDR1 and CDR2 (germline): KGHSH, LQKENI. This CDR3 spans 14 amino acids.

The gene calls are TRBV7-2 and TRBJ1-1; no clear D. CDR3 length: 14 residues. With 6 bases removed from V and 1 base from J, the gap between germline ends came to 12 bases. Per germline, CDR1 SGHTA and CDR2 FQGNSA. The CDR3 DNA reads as TGTGCCAGCAGTCTAGTGCCGGCGAACACTGAAGCTTTCTTT. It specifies CASSLVPANTEAFF.

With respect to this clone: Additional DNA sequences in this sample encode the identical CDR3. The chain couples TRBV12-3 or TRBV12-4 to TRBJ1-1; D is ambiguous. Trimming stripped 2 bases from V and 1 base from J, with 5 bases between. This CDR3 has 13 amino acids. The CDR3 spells CASSLNRNTEAFF. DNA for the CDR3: TGTGCCAGCAGTTTAAACAGGAACACTGAAGCTTTCTTT.

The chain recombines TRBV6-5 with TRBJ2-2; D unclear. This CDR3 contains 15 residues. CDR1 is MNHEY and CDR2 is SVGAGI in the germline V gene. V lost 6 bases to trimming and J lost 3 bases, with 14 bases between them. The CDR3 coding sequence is TGTGCCAGCAGGGTCCGGGTCGGTGACACCGGGGAGCTGTTTTTT. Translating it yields CASRVRVGDTGELFF.

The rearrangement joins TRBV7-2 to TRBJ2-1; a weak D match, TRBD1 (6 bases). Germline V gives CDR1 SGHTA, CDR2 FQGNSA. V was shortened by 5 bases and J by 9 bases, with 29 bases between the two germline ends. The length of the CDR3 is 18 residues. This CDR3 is CASSPRSGGLGPNSEQFF. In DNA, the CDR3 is TGTGCCAGCAGCCCCCGGAGTGGGGGCCTAGGCCCCAATAGTGAGCAGTTCTTC.

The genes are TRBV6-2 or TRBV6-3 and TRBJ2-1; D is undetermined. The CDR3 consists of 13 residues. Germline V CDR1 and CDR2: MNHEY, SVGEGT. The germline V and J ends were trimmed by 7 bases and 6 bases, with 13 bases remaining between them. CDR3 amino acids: CASTPLGPNEQFF. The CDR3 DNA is TGTGCCAGCACCCCCCTTGGGCCCAATGAGCAGTTCTTC.

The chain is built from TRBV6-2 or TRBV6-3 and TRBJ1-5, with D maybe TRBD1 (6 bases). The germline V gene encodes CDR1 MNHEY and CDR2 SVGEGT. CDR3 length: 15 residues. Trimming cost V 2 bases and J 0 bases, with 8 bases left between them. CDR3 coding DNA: TGTGCCAGCAGTTACCGGACAGATAGCAATCAGCCCCAGCATTTT. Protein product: CASSYRTDSNQPQHF.

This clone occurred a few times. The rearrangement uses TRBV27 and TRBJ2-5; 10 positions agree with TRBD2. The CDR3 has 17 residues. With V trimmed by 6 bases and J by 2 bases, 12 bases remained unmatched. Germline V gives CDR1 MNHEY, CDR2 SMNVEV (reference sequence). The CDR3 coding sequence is TGTGCCAGCAGGGCGACCGGGACTAGCGTAACTCAAGAGACCCAGTACTTC. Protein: CASRATGTSVTQETQYF.

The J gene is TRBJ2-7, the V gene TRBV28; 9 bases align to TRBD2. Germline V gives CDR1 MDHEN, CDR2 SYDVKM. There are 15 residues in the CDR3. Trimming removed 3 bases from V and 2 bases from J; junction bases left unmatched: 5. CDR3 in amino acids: CASSLRASGTYEQYF. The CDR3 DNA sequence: TGTGCCAGCAGTTTGAGGGCTAGCGGGACCTACGAGCAGTACTTC. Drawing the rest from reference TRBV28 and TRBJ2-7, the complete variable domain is DVKVTQSSRYLVKRTGEKVFLECVQDMDHENMFWYRQDPGLGLRLIYFSYDVKMKEKGDIPEGYSVSREKKERFSLILESASTNQTSMYLCASSLRASGTYEQYFGPGTRLTVT.

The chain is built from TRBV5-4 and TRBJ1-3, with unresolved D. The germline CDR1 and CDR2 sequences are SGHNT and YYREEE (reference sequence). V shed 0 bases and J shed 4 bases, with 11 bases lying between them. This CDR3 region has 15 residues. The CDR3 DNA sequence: TGTGCCAGCAGCTTGGTGGAGGGATCAGGAAACACCATATATTTT. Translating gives CASSLVEGSGNTIYF.